This entry features one T cell receptor beta chain sequence. This receptor's antigen is unknown. This record comes from a study of cytomegalovirus exposure and HLA in healthy donors (TCRdb year 2017). Background for the entire study: An earlier analysis of about 560 of the donors reported about 280 Gb of sequence data and 117 million unique TCR beta sequences obtained from roughly 180 million T cells. Roughly 300 gigabases of sequencing data and some 85 million unique TCR sequences were included in an early release covering about 620 HLA-typed donors. Among the roughly 390 genotyped donors, roughly 80% belonged to the genetic ancestry cluster associated with self-reported Caucasian donors. The study aimed to test whether cataloging public T cell receptors could reveal signatures of past pathogen exposure. The study used immunosequencing to profile the T cell repertoires of under 700 subjects and linked those repertoires to cytomegalovirus serostatus. Besides the first cohort of 666 subjects, a separate validation cohort made up of about 120 different subjects was used. The study combined high-throughput TCR immunosequencing, statistical association of individual TCRs with disease status, and machine learning to predict cytomegalovirus infection status. A later analysis re-analyzed previously published TCR beta repertoires from approximately 670 donors and added high-resolution HLA genotyping to study TCR occurrence patterns. In the later analysis, no new phenotypic data were used to find candidate immune exposures; instead, reliance was placed on TCR beta sequences and their occurrence across donors. An earlier analysis of 500 to 750 of the donors applied high-throughput TCR beta sequencing to assess whether each TCR beta V gene segment acted as functional or pseudogenic. Donor age, sex, ethnicity and CMV serostatus were compiled together with the repertoire data. A later genetic analysis used genome-wide SNP genotypes for about 60% of the roughly 700 donors, treating that subset as a discovery cohort. All discovery cohort repertoires had been generated on a single sequencing platform. Class I and class II HLA loci were covered by the typing at four-digit resolution. The number of donors typed differed by locus, with about 629-630 for A, B, C, DRB1 and DQB1, around 500 for DQA1, about 610 for DPA1, and some 440 for DPB1. Four to six DR-DQ haplotypes were handled as single units for association and clustering, since linkage in the cohort was strong. Among a few hundred genotyped donors of the cohort, an average of around 240,000 unique TCR beta nucleotide sequences were sequenced per donor, about a sixth of them non-productive. The study at large found these results: According to a later genetic analysis, donors in an Asian-associated ancestry cluster had fewer N-insertions in productive TCRs than the roughly 670-donor mean. Roughly uniform sequencing depth across donors was assumed in presence/absence analyses, although this assumption may not hold. The authors suggested that the approach could potentially be generalized to other disease states and immunological phenotypes. Most TCR sequences were seen in very few donors, while some public TCRs were found in many individuals. In both the original and validation cohorts, the classifier was reported to diagnose cytomegalovirus status with high specificity and sensitivity. According to a later analysis, TCR association rates differed among HLA loci, with DRB1 alleles showing the most associated TCRs and HLA-C alleles showing the fewest. Assigning TCR associations to individual alleles was difficult when HLA alleles, especially DR and DQ, strongly co-occurred. An earlier analysis of approximately 570 of the donors showed that most TCR beta V segments appeared in productive rearrangements either about 87% or about 30% of the time, which broadly matched IMGT annotations. Linkage disequilibrium might explain the correlated functional status among segregating V segments, but an unknown experimental factor could not be excluded. In vitro tests confirmed that a few of the cytomegalovirus-associated TCR beta chains recognize cytomegalovirus antigens. An association between a missense DCLRE1C variant and V-gene and J-gene trimming of TCR beta chains was found in a later genetic analysis and replicated in an independent cohort. Some IMGT-functional V segments, including TRBV6-2 and TRBV6-3, could not be told apart with the 87-base-pair reads, so those segments were excluded. The only immune exposure information available for the cohort was CMV serostatus. In a later analysis, most CMV-associated TCR beta chains were found to appear HLA-restricted, with HLA associations seemingly driven largely by CMV exposure. A group of highly shared sequence variants was considered likely to be a technical artifact of the sequencing pipeline. Because counts were too low, seventeen rarely observed V segments, including chromosome 9 orphons, were left out of the earlier analysis of roughly 600 of the donors. Several of the top co-occurrence clusters appeared to be linked to parvovirus B19, influenza, CMV and Epstein-Barr virus, according to a later analysis. A further reported finding was that TCR beta sequences accurately predicted the HLA-A and HLA-B alleles for most subjects in the first cohort. HLA typing was unavailable for some donors at each locus, so association tests used only the typed subset. In the study, 150 to 200 TCR beta chains were listed as associated with cytomegalovirus. In a later analysis, HLA-associated TCR beta chains were found to be more clonally expanded and to have lower generation probabilities than equally common non-associated chains. Specific HLA alleles were associated with more than 15,000 TCR beta sequences at a false discovery rate of 0.05 in a later analysis. This cohort had only TCR beta chains sequenced, and the lack of alpha or paired-chain data limited which features could be detected.

The cohort comprised some 680 healthy bone marrow donors. Cohort members were all nominally healthy when sampled, although unrecorded immune exposures were likely present. The donor was CMV seronegative and was included in the group of around 320 seronegative cohort members. A peripheral blood sample was collected from each donor, and TCR beta sequencing was performed on peripheral blood mononuclear cells. Genomic DNA was extracted from the blood cell samples with the Qiagen DNeasy Blood Extraction Kit. From the cysteine up to the phenylalanine, the CDR3 has a length of 14 residues. Only CDR3 DNA is held: 42 bases, read in frame from base 1. Deletion took 6 bases off V and 4 bases off J, with a span of 15 bases between the germline ends. Sequences LGHNT (CDR1) and FRNRAP (CDR2) are obtained from the germline V gene. The method behind the library was the immunoSEQ multiplex PCR assay. For the multiplex PCR, a mixture combining 60 forward primers for TCR Vbeta segments and 13 reverse primers for TCR Jbeta segments was used. A multiplex PCR assay on genomic DNA amplified the CDR3 region of rearranged TCR beta genes. The amplified TCR beta libraries were sequenced on the Illumina HiSeq System as 87-base-pair reads. The study's processing was this. Across the 640 or so repertoires, a later analysis counted 75 million to 90 million unique TCR beta chains, approximately 12 million of which were shared by at least two donors. A nearest-neighbor algorithm error-corrected the raw reads and collapsed the reads into unique sequences, merging closely related sequences to remove PCR and sequencing errors. Alignment of CDR3 sequences to IMGT reference sequences was used to assign V, D and J gene segments. For a sequence to be retained, a match of at least six nucleotides was required to both a V gene segment and a J gene segment. A rearrangement was called productive if the CDR3 had no stop codons and remained in frame with V and J, and every other rearrangement was called non-productive. Following IMGT convention, CDR3 was defined as the stretch from the second conserved V-encoded cysteine up to the conserved J-encoded phenylalanine. In an earlier analysis of 500 to 650 of the donors, sequences lacking an unambiguous match to a single V gene segment were excluded. An earlier analysis of fewer than 650 of the donors classified V segments as functional when productive rearrangements were above 56.7% and as segregating when the standard deviation between donors was above 5%. A statistical classification framework was built to diagnose cytomegalovirus status from the catalog of TCR beta chain sequences. In a later analysis, V and J genes were assigned by comparing TCR nucleotide sequences against IMGT/GENE-DB human TR gene sequences. In a later analysis, CDR3 sequences and most-parsimonious VDJ recombination scenarios were assigned using the TCRdist pipeline. A later analysis defined each TCR beta chain by its CDR3 amino acid sequence plus V-gene family, and excluded reads lacking a unique V-gene family. In a later analysis, around 650 highly shared, low-generation-probability nucleotide sequences were removed to address suspected cross-contamination and a sequencing artifact. A later analysis calculated a clonal expansion index for each public chain from normalized within-repertoire ranks of inferred template counts. In a later analysis, generation probabilities were computed using a VDJ recombination model fitted to out-of-frame rearrangements, and the results were checked against IGoR. Hypergeometric tests were used in a later analysis to score TCR-TCR, TCR-HLA and TCR-CMV co-occurrence, with a repertoire-size bias correction applied to the TCR pairs. False discovery rates were estimated in a later analysis by permuting HLA or CMV assignments 20 times. In a later analysis, co-occurring TCRs were grouped using DBSCAN, with TCRdist sequence similarity added in when clustering inside HLA-allele-positive subsets. Repertoires with fewer than 30,000 or more than 120,000 public chains, plus five repertoires with anomalous nucleotide sharing, were excluded from co-occurrence clustering. Here the immuneACCESS table is served through TCRdb, limited to in-frame sequences with V and J called. Missing clones are a known gap in these copies; in checked studies unresolved V genes cover under half, and the rest lacks a known reason. The V and J calls and clone size come from that table; D and trimming were worked out from the DNA. The table held for this sample gives approximately 110,000 clones. The ten largest clones add up to more than 3% of the sample.

The sequenced material came from PBMCs. The sequence links TRBV12-5 to TRBJ1-1; tentative D gene TRBD1, with 5 bases matching. The clonotype was recovered from a man in his late teens or twenties in good health and CMV-seronegative. The CDR3 region: CASGLNGGSTEAFF. The nucleotide sequence is TGTGCTAGTGGGCTAAACGGGGGTAGCACTGAAGCTTTCTTT. Reference TRBV12-5 and TRBJ1-1 proteins supply the regions before and after the CDR3; the full variable domain is: DARVTQTPRHKVTEMGQEVTMRCQPILGHNTVFWYRQTMMQGLELLAYFRNRAPLDDSGMPKDRFSAEMPDATLATLKIQPSEPRDSAVYFCASGLNGGSTEAFFGQGTRLTVV.